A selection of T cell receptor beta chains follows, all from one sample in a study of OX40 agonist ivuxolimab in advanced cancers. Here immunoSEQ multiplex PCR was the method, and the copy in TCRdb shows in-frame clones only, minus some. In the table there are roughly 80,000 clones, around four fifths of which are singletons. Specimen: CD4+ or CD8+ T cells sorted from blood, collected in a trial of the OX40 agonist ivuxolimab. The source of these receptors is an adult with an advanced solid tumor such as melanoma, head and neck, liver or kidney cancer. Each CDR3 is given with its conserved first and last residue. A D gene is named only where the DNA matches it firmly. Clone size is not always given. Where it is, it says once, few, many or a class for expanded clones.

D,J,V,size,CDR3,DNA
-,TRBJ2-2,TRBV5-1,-,CASTTQGGGELFF,TGCGCCAGCACCACACAGGGAGGCGGGGAGCTGTTTTTT
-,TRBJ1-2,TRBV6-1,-,CASSTQRPTNYGYTF,TGTGCCAGCAGTACCCAGCGGCCGACTAACTATGGCTACACCTTC
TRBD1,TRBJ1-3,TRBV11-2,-,CASSFRDRGGGNTIYF,TGTGCCAGCAGCTTCCGGGACAGGGGCGGAGGAAACACCATATATTTT
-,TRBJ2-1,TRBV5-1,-,CASSLDSNINEQFF,TGCGCCAGCAGCTTGGATTCGAACATCAATGAGCAGTTCTTC
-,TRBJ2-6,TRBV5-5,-,CASSFTVSPGANVLTF,TGTGCCAGCAGCTTTACAGTCTCACCTGGGGCCAACGTCCTGACTTTC
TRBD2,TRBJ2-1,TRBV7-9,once,CASSPTWTSGGNEQFF,TGTGCCAGCAGCCCTACATGGACTAGCGGGGGCAATGAGCAGTTCTTC
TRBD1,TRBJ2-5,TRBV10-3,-,CASQGTGETQYF,TGTGCCTCACAGGGGACGGGAGAGACCCAGTACTTC
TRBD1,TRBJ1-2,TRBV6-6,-,CASNYRGVNDGYTF,TGTGCCAGCAACTACAGGGGAGTTAACGATGGCTACACCTTC
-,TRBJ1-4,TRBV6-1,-,CASSETRVVGKLFF,TGTGCCAGCAGTGAAACCCGGGTAGTAGGGAAACTGTTTTTT
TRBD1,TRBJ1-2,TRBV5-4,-,CASSSGQAYGYTF,TGTGCCAGCAGCTCGGGACAGGCCTATGGCTACACCTTC
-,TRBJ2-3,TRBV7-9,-,CASRGTSTDTQYF,TGTGCCAGCAGGGGGACCAGCACAGATACGCAGTATTTT
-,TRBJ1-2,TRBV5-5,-,CASSSGREGYGYTF,TGTGCCAGCAGCTCCGGCAGGGAGGGGTATGGCTACACCTTC
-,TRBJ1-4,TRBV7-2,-,CASSSQDRGKLFF,TGTGCCAGCAGCTCCCAAGACCGGGGAAAACTGTTTTTT
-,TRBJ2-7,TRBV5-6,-,CASSLPGLLGQYF,TGTGCCAGCAGCCTGCCGGGACTTCTCGGGCAGTACTTC
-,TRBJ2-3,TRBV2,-,CASKREAGPDTQYF,TGTGCCAGCAAGAGGGAAGCCGGCCCAGATACGCAGTATTTT
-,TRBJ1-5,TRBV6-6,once,CASSPGGQPQHF,TGTGCCAGCAGTCCCGGTGGTCAGCCCCAGCATTTT
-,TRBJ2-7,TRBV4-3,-,CASSQGGNNYEQYF,TGCGCCAGCAGCCAAGGGGGAAATAACTACGAGCAGTACTTC
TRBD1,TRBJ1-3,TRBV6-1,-,CASSGDRVHSGNTIYF,TGTGCCAGCAGTGGAGACAGGGTTCACTCTGGAAACACCATATATTTT
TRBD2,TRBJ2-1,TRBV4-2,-,CASSQDRGLAANNEQFF,TGTGCCAGCAGCCAAGATAGGGGACTAGCGGCGAACAATGAGCAGTTCTTC
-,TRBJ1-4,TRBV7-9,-,CASSEGFVNEKLFF,TGTGCCAGTTCAGAGGGGTTTGTCAATGAAAAACTGTTTTTT
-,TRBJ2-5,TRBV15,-,CATSRDGRETQYF,TGTGCCACCAGCAGAGATGGGCGTGAGACCCAGTACTTC
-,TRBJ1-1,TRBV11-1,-,CASSRRRETTEAFF,TGTGCCAGCAGCAGGCGCAGGGAGACGACTGAAGCTTTCTTT
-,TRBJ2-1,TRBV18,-,CASSPPGEDEQFF,TGTGCCAGCTCACCCCCAGGGGAAGATGAGCAGTTCTTC
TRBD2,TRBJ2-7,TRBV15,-,CATSRAGGSYEQYF,TGTGCCACCAGCAGAGCGGGGGGCTCCTACGAGCAGTACTTC
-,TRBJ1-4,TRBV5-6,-,CASSPRNREKLFF,TGTGCCAGCAGCCCGCGGAACAGGGAAAAACTGTTTTTT
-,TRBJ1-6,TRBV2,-,CASSEQGGKDSPLHF,TGTGCCAGCAGTGAGCAGGGAGGGAAGGATTCACCCCTCCACTTT
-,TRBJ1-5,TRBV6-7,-,CATPPDPPEGRYSNQPQHF,TGTGCCACTCCCCCAGATCCTCCGGAGGGACGGTATAGCAATCAGCCCCAGCATTTT
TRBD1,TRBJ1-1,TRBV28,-,CASSGGQGAMETEAFF,TGTGCCAGCAGTGGAGGCCAGGGGGCGATGGAGACTGAAGCTTTCTTT
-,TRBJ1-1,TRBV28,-,CASSLGVLTEAFF,TGTGCCAGCAGCCTTGGCGTCCTAACTGAAGCTTTCTTT
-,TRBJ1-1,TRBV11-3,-,CASSFQVNTEAFF,TGTGCCAGCAGCTTCCAGGTGAACACTGAAGCTTTCTTT
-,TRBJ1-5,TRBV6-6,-,CASSYGGQPQHF,TGTGCCAGCAGTTACGGAGGTCAGCCCCAGCATTTT
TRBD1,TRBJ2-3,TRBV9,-,CASSLTSWDRDTQYF,TGTGCCAGCAGCTTGACTAGTTGGGACAGGGATACGCAGTATTTT
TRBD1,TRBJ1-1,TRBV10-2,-,CASRPSGTANTEAFF,TGCGCCAGCAGGCCGAGTGGGACAGCGAACACTGAAGCTTTCTTT
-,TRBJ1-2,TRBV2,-,CASSVVRDYGYTF,TGTGCCAGCAGTGTAGTCCGGGACTATGGCTACACCTTC
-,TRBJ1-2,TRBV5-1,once,CASSWGERGYTF,TGCGCCAGCAGCTGGGGAGAGAGGGGCTACACCTTC
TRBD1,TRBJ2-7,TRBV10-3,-,CAISDFTGDHYEQYF,TGTGCCATCAGTGATTTCACAGGGGATCACTACGAGCAGTACTTC
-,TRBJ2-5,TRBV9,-,CASSTVSETQYF,TGTGCCAGCAGCACGGTTTCAGAGACCCAGTACTTC
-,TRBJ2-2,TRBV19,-,CASSWAGELFF,TGTGCCAGTAGTTGGGCCGGGGAGCTGTTTTTT
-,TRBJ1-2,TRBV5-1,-,CASSLQGQEGYGYTF,TGCGCCAGCAGCCTACAGGGCCAAGAGGGGTATGGCTACACCTTC
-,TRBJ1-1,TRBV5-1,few,CASSYPRGTEAFF,TGCGCCAGCAGCTATCCACGGGGGACTGAAGCTTTCTTT
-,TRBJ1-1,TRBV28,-,CASSPARSGLTEAFF,TGTGCCAGCAGTCCCGCCCGCTCAGGGCTCACTGAAGCTTTCTTT
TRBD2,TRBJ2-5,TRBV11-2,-,CASSPSGGETQYF,TGTGCCAGCAGCCCCTCGGGAGGAGAGACCCAGTACTTC
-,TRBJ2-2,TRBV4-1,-,CASSEGSRTGELFF,TGCGCCAGCAGCGAGGGGTCGAGAACCGGGGAGCTGTTTTTT
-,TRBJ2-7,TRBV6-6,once,CASSSKGDAGGYEQYF,TGTGCCAGCAGTTCGAAAGGGGACGCCGGGGGTTACGAGCAGTACTTC
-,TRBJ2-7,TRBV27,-,CASSFVGAPTYEQYF,TGTGCCAGCAGTTTTGTCGGGGCCCCTACCTACGAGCAGTACTTC
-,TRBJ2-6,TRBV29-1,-,CSVATGRSVMAGANVLTF,TGCAGCGTTGCAACGGGACGGTCCGTCATGGCTGGGGCCAACGTCCTGACTTTC
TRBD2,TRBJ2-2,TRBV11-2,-,CASSLGASGQAGELFF,TGTGCCAGCAGCTTAGGTGCTAGCGGGCAGGCCGGGGAGCTGTTTTTT
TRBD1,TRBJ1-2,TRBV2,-,CASSRQGFDGYTF,TGTGCCAGCAGTCGACAGGGTTTTGATGGCTACACCTTC
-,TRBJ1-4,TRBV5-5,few,CASSLISQGTTNEKLFF,TGTGCCAGCAGCCTGATATCTCAGGGAACAACTAATGAAAAACTGTTTTTT
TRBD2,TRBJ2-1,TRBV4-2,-,CASSQDLLAGGSYNEQFF,TGTGCCAGCAGCCAAGATTTGCTAGCGGGAGGATCCTACAATGAGCAGTTCTTC